A selection of T cell receptor beta chains follows, all from one sample in a study of blood T cell repertoires in COVID-19. Only in-frame clones appear in the TCRdb table, and some are missing; sequencing was by immunoSEQ multiplex PCR. The sample consists of about 28,000 clones, about 90% of them appearing once. The sample was peripheral blood. The receptors derive from a human donor in a cohort sampled during active COVID-19. Both conserved end residues are part of each CDR3. D genes are given only for firm matches. Some rows have no size entry. The others give once, few or many, or a class for an expanded clone.

V,D,size,J,DNA,CDR3
TRBV5-1,NA,NA,TRBJ2-2,TGCGCCAGCAGTCGGGACTCTAACACCGGGGAGCTGTTTTTT,CASSRDSNTGELFF
TRBV4-1,NA,NA,TRBJ1-4,TGCGCCAGCAGCCACACAGGACCGGGTGAAAAACTGTTTTTT,CASSHTGPGEKLFF
TRBV5-1,TRBD2,NA,TRBJ2-1,TGCGCCAGCAGCCCGGGACTAGCGGGAAGCAAGGACCATGAGCAGTTCTTC,CASSPGLAGSKDHEQFF
TRBV19,NA,NA,TRBJ2-1,TGTGCCAGTAGGCCTTCGGGGCTAGCGTCTTACAATGAGCAGTTCTTC,CASRPSGLASYNEQFF
TRBV6-5,TRBD1,NA,TRBJ2-7,TGTGCCAGCATAAGGGACAGGGGAGGCTACGAGCAGTACTTC,CASIRDRGGYEQYF
TRBV27,TRBD1,NA,TRBJ2-1,TGTGCCAGCAGTTTCGGACAGGGGTTATCTGAGCAGTTCTTC,CASSFGQGLSEQFF
TRBV2,NA,NA,TRBJ2-7,TGTGCCAGCAGCGTACAGGGATACGGCGAGCAGTACTTC,CASSVQGYGEQYF
TRBV18,NA,NA,TRBJ1-1,TGTGCCAGCTCACCCGTCTCCAGGAACATGAACACTGAAGCTTTCTTT,CASSPVSRNMNTEAFF
TRBV7-2,TRBD2,NA,TRBJ2-3,TGTGCCAGCAGCTCCCGAGCGGGACCAGATACGCAGTATTTT,CASSSRAGPDTQYF
TRBV7-7,TRBD2,NA,TRBJ2-5,TGTGCCAGCAGCTTAAAGGCCCCGGGACTAGCGGGAGTAGAGACCCAGTACTTC,CASSLKAPGLAGVETQYF
TRBV2,TRBD1,NA,TRBJ1-6,TGTGCCAGCAGGGACCAACCACAGGGGACTTTGTCACCCCTCCACTTT,CASRDQPQGTLSPLHF
TRBV28,TRBD1,once,TRBJ1-2,TGTGCCAGCAGTTTAGATCCAGGGGGCGTCGGTGGCTACACCTTC,CASSLDPGGVGGYTF
TRBV23-1,NA,once,TRBJ2-7,TGCGCCAGCAGTCAATCCCAACTAGCTAGGGAGCAGTACTTC,CASSQSQLAREQYF
TRBV5-8,TRBD1,once,TRBJ1-4,TGTGCCAGCACCGTTAGGGGGCATAAGGATGAAAAACTGTTTTTT,CASTVRGHKDEKLFF